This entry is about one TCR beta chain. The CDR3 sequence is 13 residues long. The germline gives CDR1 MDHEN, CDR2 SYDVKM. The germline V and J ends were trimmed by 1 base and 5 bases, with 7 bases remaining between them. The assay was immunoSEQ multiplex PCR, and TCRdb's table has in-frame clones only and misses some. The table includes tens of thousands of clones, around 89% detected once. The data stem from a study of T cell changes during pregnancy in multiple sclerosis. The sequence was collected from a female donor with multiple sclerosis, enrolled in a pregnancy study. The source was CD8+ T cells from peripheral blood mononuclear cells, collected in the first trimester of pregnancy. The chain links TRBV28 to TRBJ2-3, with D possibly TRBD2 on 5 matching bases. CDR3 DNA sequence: TGTGCCAGCAGTTTATTGGCGGGAGATACGCAGTATTTT. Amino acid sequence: CASSLLAGDTQYF.